These 30 T cell receptor beta chains were all obtained from the same sample, sequenced in a study of blood T cell repertoires in COVID-19. Assay: immunoSEQ multiplex PCR; the TCRdb copy retains only in-frame clones and omits some. Found here are about 59,000 clones, roughly 80% of them singletons; the top ten hold around 10%. The specimen sequenced was peripheral blood. These receptors were obtained from a human donor in a cohort sampled during active COVID-19.

The chain couples TRBV30 to TRBJ1-3; 7 bases match TRBD1. CDR1 is GTSNPN and CDR2 is SVGIG in the germline V gene (reference sequence). Trimming took 0 bases from V and 0 from J; bases not matched to a gene: 11. The length of the CDR3 is 18 residues. The CDR3 region is CAWSVLLGGQHSGNTIYF. CDR3 coding DNA: TGTGCCTGGAGTGTACTATTAGGGGGCCAACACTCTGGAAACACCATATATTTT.

This clone was seen only a few times. V and J are TRBV7-6 and TRBJ2-5; D is unclear. The CDR3 extends over 16 amino acids. The V gene's germline CDR1 is SGHVS and CDR2 FNYEAQ. The V end was cut by 1 base, the J end by 2 bases, with 14 bases between. The CDR3 reads CASSLVGLPRQETQYF. The CDR3 DNA sequence: TGTGCCAGCAGCTTAGTTGGGCTACCAAGACAAGAGACCCAGTACTTC.

The rearrangement joins TRBV18 to TRBJ2-2, with a possible D match to TRBD1 (5 bases). There are 15 residues in the CDR3. From germline, CDR1 is KGHSH and CDR2 LQKENI. V was shortened by 6 bases and J by 3 bases, with 14 bases between the two germline ends. Here the CDR3 reads CASSPVRAHTGELFF. The DNA of the CDR3 is TGTGCCAGCTCCCCCGTCAGGGCCCACACCGGGGAGCTGTTTTTT.

The chain uses TRBV6-2 or TRBV6-3 and TRBJ2-1; TRBD1 is a possible D gene (5 bases). The CDR3 extends over 11 amino acids. V dropped 5 bases and J dropped 6 bases, with 5 bases sitting between them. CDR1 and CDR2 (germline): MNHEY, SVGEGT. CDR3 loop: CASSQGNEQFF. As DNA, the CDR3 is TGTGCCAGCAGTCAGGGCAATGAGCAGTTCTTC.

DNA of the CDR3: TGTGCCAGCAGTCCCGGGACAGGGGGCGCAAAGACCCAGTACTTC. As protein: CASSPGTGGAKTQYF. This rearrangement joins TRBV28 to TRBJ2-5; TRBD1 agrees at 12 bases. With V trimmed by 5 bases and J by 6 bases, 7 bases remained unmatched. The CDR3 runs to 15 residues. Looked up from germline, CDR1 is MDHEN and CDR2 is SYDVKM.

The CDR3 DNA follows: TGTGCCAGCAGCTTCGGTAGGGGTAGAGCCAAAAACATTCAGTACTTC. It is translated as CASSFGRGRAKNIQYF. This chain links TRBV7-2 with TRBJ2-4; D may be TRBD1 (5 bases). This CDR3 region has 16 residues. The germline V gene has CDR1 SGHTA and CDR2 FQGNSA. V lost 3 bases to trimming and J lost 0 bases, with 12 bases between them.

The V call is TRBV6-5, the J call TRBJ2-3; TRBD1 might be the D (5 bases). Trimming cost V 3 bases and J 5 bases, with 15 bases left between them. The CDR3 covers 15 residues. Germline CDR1 and CDR2: MNHEY and SVGAGI. The CDR3 DNA reads TGTGCCAGCAGTTATGGGCAGGGTGCATTAGATACGCAGTATTTT. This translates into CASSYGQGALDTQYF.

This chain joins TRBV29-1 and TRBJ2-3; maybe TRBD1 (5 bases). Per the germline V gene, CDR1 is SQVTM and CDR2 is ANQGSEA. The CDR3 contains 12 residues. V dropped 7 bases and J dropped 3 bases, with 11 bases sitting between them. The CDR3 DNA is TGCAGCGCCGGCAGACAGACAGATACGCAGTATTTT. As protein: CSAGRQTDTQYF.

This clone was observed once. The J gene is TRBJ2-3, the V gene TRBV19; 8 nucleotides agree with TRBD2. Germline V gives CDR1 LNHDA, CDR2 SQIVND (reference sequence). Trimming cost V 4 bases and J 0 bases; bases outside gene matches: 3. The CDR3 loop spans 15 amino acids. The chain's CDR3 is CASSNPGGSTDTQYF. CDR3 DNA sequence: TGTGCCAGTAGTAACCCGGGAGGGAGCACAGATACGCAGTATTTT.

The chain links TRBV7-2 to TRBJ2-5; 10 bases are a match to TRBD2. V dropped 5 bases and J dropped 5; count of bases not matched to a gene: 8. The CDR3 has 15 residues. The germline V gene encodes CDR1 SGHTA and CDR2 FQGNSA. Written as DNA, the CDR3 is TGTGCCAGCAGCCCCACTAGCGGGATGGGTGAGACCCAGTACTTC. It codes for CASSPTSGMGETQYF. Variable domain in full (rest from reference TRBV7-2 and TRBJ2-5): GAGVSQSPSNKVTEKGKDVELRCDPISGHTALYWYRQSLGQGLEFLIYFQGNSAPDKSGLPSDRFSAERTGGSVSTLTIQRTQQEDSAVYLCASSPTSGMGETQYFGPGTRLLVL.

The V gene is TRBV6-4, the J gene TRBJ2-1; 8 bases match TRBD2. The CDR3 is 15 amino acids. Germline CDR1 reads MRHNA; CDR2 reads SNTAGT. V dropped 2 bases and J dropped 4; count of bases not matched to a gene: 4. The CDR3 is CASSDGSGIYNEQFF. The DNA of the CDR3 is TGTGCCAGCAGTGACGGTAGCGGGATTTACAATGAGCAGTTCTTC.

The chain couples TRBV5-8 to TRBJ1-6; 8 nucleotides match TRBD1. After removal of 2 bases from V and 7 bases from J, the junction contained 14 bases not matched to a gene. CDR1 is SGHTS and CDR2 is YDEGEE in the germline V gene. CDR3 length equals 18 residues. This CDR3 is CASSFQADRALRNSPLHF. The CDR3 DNA sequence: TGTGCCAGCAGCTTCCAAGCGGACAGGGCCCTAAGGAATTCACCCCTCCACTTT.

The CDR3 bases are TGTGCCAGTAGTATCCGGGTGGGACAGGGGTTTGGCTACACCTTC. Protein sequence: CASSIRVGQGFGYTF. The chain recombines TRBV19 with TRBJ1-2; 10 positions match TRBD1. CDR1 is LNHDA and CDR2 is SQIVND in the germline V gene (reference sequence). The CDR3 is 15 amino acids. Trimming took 3 bases from V and 7 from J; bases not matched to a gene: 8.

The CDR3 sequence: CASSLEMGPQETQYF. CDR3 DNA sequence: TGTGCCAGCAGCTTGGAAATGGGGCCTCAAGAGACCCAGTACTTC. V and J are TRBV5-6 and TRBJ2-5, with D tentatively TRBD1 (5 bases). Trimming removed 0 bases from V and 2 bases from J, with 11 bases in between. Germline V lookup: CDR1 SGHDT, CDR2 YYEEEE. The CDR3 is made up of 15 amino acids.

This clone appeared a single time. The chain combines TRBV10-2 with TRBJ2-7, with a possible D match to TRBD1 (6 bases). This CDR3 spans 16 amino acids. Germline CDR1 reads WSHSY; CDR2 reads SAAADI. The V and J ends lost 0 bases and 3 bases respectively, with 15 bases between them. The CDR3 is CASSESPGALFYEQYF. Here the CDR3 DNA reads TGCGCCAGCAGTGAGTCGCCAGGGGCTCTTTTCTACGAGCAGTACTTC.

This sequence joins TRBV3-1 (or the pseudogene TRBV3-2) and TRBJ1-1; 7 positions agree with TRBD1. Germline V gene lookup returns CDR1 LGHDT and CDR2 YNNKEL (reference sequence). V lost 1 base to trimming and J lost 11 bases; unmatched junction nucleotides: 13. This CDR3 is built from 15 residues. CDR3 in amino acids: CASSQGVGTGVRAFF. Here the CDR3 DNA reads TGTGCCAGCAGCCAAGGGGTAGGAACAGGGGTAAGGGCTTTCTTT.

The genes are TRBV15 and TRBJ1-5; D is perhaps TRBD1 (6 bases). V was shortened by 0 bases and J by 0 bases, with 18 bases between the two germline ends. From germline, CDR1 is LNHNV and CDR2 YYDKDF (reference sequence). The CDR3 consists of 19 residues. CDR3 residues: CATSRDVETTGYSNQPQHF. The CDR3 DNA sequence: TGTGCCACCAGCAGAGATGTTGAGACTACAGGGTATAGCAATCAGCCCCAGCATTTT.

V usage is TRBV5-5 and J usage is TRBJ1-5, with 8 bases lining up with TRBD1. CDR3 size: 15 residues. Trimming took 4 bases from V and 3 from J; bases not matched to a gene: 6. Germline values: CDR1 SGHKS, CDR2 YYEKEE (reference sequence). The DNA for the CDR3 is TGTGCCAGCAGCCCTGGGACAGGCGTCAATCAGCCCCAGCATTTT. Translation: CASSPGTGVNQPQHF.

The chain joins TRBV7-2 to TRBJ1-1; TRBD1 matches 7 bases. After removal of 2 bases from V and 3 bases from J, the junction contained 12 bases not matched to a gene. CDR3 length equals 17 residues. Per germline, CDR1 SGHTA and CDR2 FQGNSA. CDR3 nucleotide sequence: TGTGCCAGCAGCTTAATTAGGAGGGGGCGCGTGGACACTGAAGCTTTCTTT. Residues: CASSLIRRGRVDTEAFF.

The J gene is TRBJ2-3, the V gene TRBV10-3, with 7 nucleotides matching TRBD2. Germline V gene data show CDR1 as ENHRY and CDR2 as SYGVKD. The CDR3 spans 18 residues. Trimming removed 5 bases from V and 2 bases from J; junction bases left unmatched: 16. CDR3 region: CAISPQVTSVRNTDTQYF. For the CDR3, the DNA is TGTGCCATCAGTCCCCAGGTCACTAGCGTTAGAAACACAGATACGCAGTATTTT.

The chain recombines TRBV7-2 with TRBJ2-5, with TRBD2 matching 11 bases. This CDR3 contains 17 residues. The germline V gene encodes CDR1 SGHTA and CDR2 FQGNSA. The ends lost 5 bases at V and 7 bases at J; junction bases unmatched: 15. CDR3 sequence reads: CASSQGVAGGLGVTQYF. In nucleotides, the CDR3 is TGTGCCAGCAGCCAGGGAGTAGCGGGAGGGCTGGGAGTGACCCAGTACTTC.

This clone was recorded only once. The rearrangement links TRBV28 to TRBJ1-1; 8 bases are a match to TRBD1. The CDR3 has 16 residues. With V trimmed by 3 bases and J by 0 bases, 6 bases remained unmatched. The V gene's germline CDR1 is MDHEN and CDR2 SYDVKM. In DNA, the CDR3 is TGTGCCAGCAGTTTCGGGACAGGAAGATTGAACACTGAAGCTTTCTTT. Translating it yields CASSFGTGRLNTEAFF. Full variable domain (outside the CDR3, taken from reference TRBV28 and TRBJ1-1): DVKVTQSSRYLVKRTGEKVFLECVQDMDHENMFWYRQDPGLGLRLIYFSYDVKMKEKGDIPEGYSVSREKKERFSLILESASTNQTSMYLCASSFGTGRLNTEAFFGQGTRLTVV.

The chain couples TRBV14 to TRBJ2-3; D remains unclear. The CDR3 loop spans 15 amino acids. Germline V lookup: CDR1 SGHDN, CDR2 FVKESK. Trimming pared 0 bases from V and 0 bases from J, leaving 7 bases between. The CDR3 loop is CASSQDRRSTDTQYF. CDR3 DNA: TGTGCCAGCAGCCAAGATAGGCGGAGCACAGATACGCAGTATTTT.

J is TRBJ2-3 and V is TRBV7-2; 9 bases map to TRBD1. Germline V lookup: CDR1 SGHTA, CDR2 FQGNSA. This CDR3 has 15 residues. J lost 4 bases, V lost 3 bases, and 5 bases had no gene match. CDR3: CASSFGTGSPDTQYF. CDR3 nucleotide sequence: TGTGCCAGCAGCTTTGGGACAGGGAGTCCAGATACGCAGTATTTT.

The chain links TRBV6-1 to TRBJ1-2; D might be TRBD1 (6 bases). Germline values: CDR1 MNHNS, CDR2 SASEGT. This CDR3 contains 14 residues. The V gene lost 3 bases and the J gene lost 4 bases, with 12 bases spanning the gap. CDR3 loop: CASSEWGQSYGYTF. The CDR3 coding sequence is TGTGCCAGCAGTGAGTGGGGGCAAAGCTATGGCTACACCTTC.

The V call is TRBV19, the J call TRBJ1-1; 8 bases match TRBD1. The germline gives CDR1 LNHDA, CDR2 SQIVND (reference sequence). The CDR3 sequence is 14 residues long. The V segment lost 10 bases and the J segment 4 bases; nucleotides outside the gene matches: 11. CDR3 in amino acids: CATTPGTGATEAFF. The CDR3 DNA reads as TGTGCCACTACCCCCGGGACAGGTGCCACTGAAGCTTTCTTT. The full variable domain, its missing parts supplied by reference TRBV19 and TRBJ1-1, is DGGITQSPKYLFRKEGQNVTLSCEQNLNHDAMYWYRQDPGQGLRLIYYSQIVNDFQKGDIAEGYSVSREKKESFPLTVTSAQKNPTAFYLCATTPGTGATEAFFGQGTRLTVV.

This clone turned up a few times. The chain recombines TRBV3-1 (or the pseudogene TRBV3-2) with TRBJ1-1; a possible D gene is TRBD1 (6 bases). Per the germline V gene, CDR1 is LGHDT and CDR2 is YNNKEL (reference sequence). The CDR3 loop spans 17 amino acids. Trimming shortened V by 2 bases and J by 0 bases, and 16 bases separated the two germline ends. The CDR3 region is CASSQLTGGGLNTEAFF. The CDR3, as DNA: TGTGCCAGCAGCCAATTAACAGGCGGGGGGCTGAACACTGAAGCTTTCTTT.

V gene TRBV5-1 combines with J gene TRBJ2-1, with TRBD2 as a possible D gene (5 bases). Germline values: CDR1 SGHRS, CDR2 YFSETQ. This CDR3 comprises 12 residues. V lost 0 bases, J lost 12 bases, and 10 bases lay in between. The CDR3 here is CASSLAGIGQFF. CDR3 in DNA: TGCGCCAGCAGCTTGGCGGGGATAGGGCAGTTCTTC.

This chain uses TRBV19 with TRBJ1-1, with a tentative D call TRBD1 (6 bases). V lost 4 bases and J 1 base, leaving 10 bases between the germline ends. This CDR3 spans 14 amino acids. Looked up from germline, CDR1 is LNHDA and CDR2 is SQIVND (reference sequence). In DNA form, the CDR3 reads TGTGCCAGTAGTACCCTGACAGGGAACACTGAAGCTTTCTTT. Its translation: CASSTLTGNTEAFF. The whole variable domain, remainder taken from reference TRBV19 and TRBJ1-1, is DGGITQSPKYLFRKEGQNVTLSCEQNLNHDAMYWYRQDPGQGLRLIYYSQIVNDFQKGDIAEGYSVSREKKESFPLTVTSAQKNPTAFYLCASSTLTGNTEAFFGQGTRLTVV.

CDR3 residues: CASSLWGGDREDQPQHF. CDR3 nucleotides: TGTGCCAGCAGCTTATGGGGCGGGGACAGGGAGGATCAGCCCCAGCATTTT. V usage is TRBV7-9 and J usage is TRBJ1-5, with 9 bases that match TRBD1. The CDR3 length is 17 residues. The V gene end was trimmed by 2 bases and the J gene end by 5 bases; junction bases not matched to a gene: 10. Looked up from germline, CDR1 is SEHNR and CDR2 is FQNEAQ (reference sequence).